This TCR beta chain comes out of a study of CD8+ T cells in alopecia areata. The V gene end was trimmed by 3 bases and the J gene end by 4 bases; junction bases not matched to a gene: 8. The CDR3 runs 16 residues. Germline CDR1 and CDR2: MGHDK and SYGVNS. Stated treatment: oral pan-JAK inhibitor, 5-10 mg twice daily. Investigators sorted PBMCs to obtain both CD4+ and CD8+ T cells. The sequencing template was cDNA reverse transcribed from extracted RNA. Using immunoSEQ multiplex PCR, the repertoire was profiled, and TCRdb retains in-frame clones only, with some absent. The sample has about 70,000 clones, around 30% seen once; the top ten hold 15%. This clone has more than one count but fewer than ten.

The sequencing here drew on CD8+ T cells sorted from blood, taken at week 4, from a patient treated with tofacitinib. The J gene is TRBJ2-2, the V gene TRBV25-1, with 7 nucleotides matching TRBD2. The sequence came from a human donor with alopecia areata. The CDR3: CASSDGASGTTGELFF. CDR3 nucleotides: TGTGCCAGCAGTGATGGTGCTAGCGGCACCACCGGGGAGCTGTTTTTT.